What follows is one T cell receptor beta chain and its context. Its antigen target is currently unknown. Qualities for individual bases were not recorded, and no much larger clone is one base off. This entry belongs to a study of shared T cell receptors in the human thymus (TCRdb year 2021). Describing the broader study: The study examined how the human thymus generates shared, self-reactive T-cell receptor alpha chains.

The germline V gene provides CDR1 MNHEY and CDR2 SVGAGI. V loses 4 bases, J loses 5 bases, and the germline ends lie 17 bases apart. The CDR3 numbers 16 residues from cysteine through phenylalanine. The kept DNA is CDR3 alone, 48 bases in frame from the first base. The protocol used for the library was the immunoSEQ multiplex PCR assay. TCRdb mirrors the immuneACCESS table, restricted to in-frame sequences. Some clones are absent from its copies; in checked studies, under half trace to an unresolved V gene, and the reason for the others is unknown. Within this sample are approximately 730,000 clones, with 70% to 90% of them counted one time only. Jointly, the top ten make up 0.008% to 0.011% of the sample. These data also formed part of another study, on human thymus T cells. Per the second study: Immunologically healthy infants undergoing open corrective cardiac surgery for congenital heart defects in Finland were used as donors. Thymus tissue was obtained as surgical resects removed during corrective cardiac surgery. Both the thymic and the peripheral blood repertoires appeared to show biased V and J gene segment usage. The related research reported highly overlapping thymic TCR repertoires among unrelated individuals. The study used under ten infant thymus samples plus four related peripheral blood samples to characterize TCR alpha and beta repertoires. Donor ages ranging from about 7 to 250 days were recorded, and 5 to 7 male and a couple of female infants were included in the cohort. Thymocytes were mechanically released from the tissue and were stored as pellets of about 9-33 million cells at -70 degrees C. Genomic DNA was extracted from frozen cell pellets with a QIAsymphony instrument. Using the immunoSEQ multiplex PCR assay, the TCRB and TCRAD loci were amplified from a standardized quantity of quality-controlled genomic DNA. The amplicons spanned the V(D)J region and were long enough to cover the CDR3 and allow V and J genes to be identified. The amplicons were sequenced on an Illumina platform via the commercial immunoSEQ service. Primer bias and sequencing errors were corrected as previously described, and TCRAD and TCRB were defined on the basis of the IMGT database. Analysis of the repertoires was done with immunoSEQ Analyzer 3.0 and VDJTools and included basic statistics, V/J segment usage, diversity estimates, rarefaction and pairwise overlap. Diversity was estimated using the Chao1, ChaoE, Efron-Thisted, Shannon and inverse Simpson indices, and was also estimated on datasets down-sampled to the size of the smallest sample. Repertoire overlap was determined by strict matching of CDR3 nucleotide sequence, V gene and J gene, and Jaccard-based multidimensional scaling clustering was applied. On average, thymus samples yielded around 800,000 unique TCRB clonotypes, whereas blood samples yielded around 88,000.

The chain was built from TRBV6-5 and TRBJ2-2; the best D guess is TRBD1, with 6 bases matching. The sequenced material came from thymocytes. The receptor's source is a girl in the first two years of life with a congenital heart defect. Donor details come from another sample of the same person, matched by shared clones. The CDR3 corresponds to CASSFISGHKTGELFF. The DNA sequence reads TGTGCCAGCAGTTTTATCTCGGGACACAAAACCGGGGAGCTGTTTTTT.